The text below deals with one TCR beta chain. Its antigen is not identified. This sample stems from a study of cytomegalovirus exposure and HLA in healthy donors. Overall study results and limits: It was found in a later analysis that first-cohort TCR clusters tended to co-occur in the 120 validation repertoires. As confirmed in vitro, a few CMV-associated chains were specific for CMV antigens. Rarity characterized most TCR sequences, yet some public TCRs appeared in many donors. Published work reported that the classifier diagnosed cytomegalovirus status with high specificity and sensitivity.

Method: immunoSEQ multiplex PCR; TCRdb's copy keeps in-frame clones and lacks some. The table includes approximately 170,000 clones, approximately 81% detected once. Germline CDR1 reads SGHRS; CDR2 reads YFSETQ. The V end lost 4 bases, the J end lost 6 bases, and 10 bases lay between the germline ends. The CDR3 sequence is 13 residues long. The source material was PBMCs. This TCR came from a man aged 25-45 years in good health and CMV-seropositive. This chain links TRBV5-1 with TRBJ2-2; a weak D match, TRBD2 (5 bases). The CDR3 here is CASSEGAAGELFF. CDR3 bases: TGCGCCAGCAGCGAGGGTGCCGCCGGGGAGCTGTTTTTT.